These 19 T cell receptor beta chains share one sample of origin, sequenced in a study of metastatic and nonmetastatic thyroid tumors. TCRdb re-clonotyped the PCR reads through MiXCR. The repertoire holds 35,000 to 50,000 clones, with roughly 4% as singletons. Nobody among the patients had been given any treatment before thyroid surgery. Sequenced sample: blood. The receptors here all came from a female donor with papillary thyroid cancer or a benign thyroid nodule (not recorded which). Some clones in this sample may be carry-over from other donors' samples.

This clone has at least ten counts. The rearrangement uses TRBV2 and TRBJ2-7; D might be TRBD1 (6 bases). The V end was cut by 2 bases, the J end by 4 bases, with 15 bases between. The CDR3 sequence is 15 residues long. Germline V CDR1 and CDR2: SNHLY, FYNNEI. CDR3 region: CASSEIGGASYEQYF. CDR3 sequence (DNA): TGTGCCAGCAGTGAAATTGGGGGCGCCAGTTACGAGCAGTACTTC.

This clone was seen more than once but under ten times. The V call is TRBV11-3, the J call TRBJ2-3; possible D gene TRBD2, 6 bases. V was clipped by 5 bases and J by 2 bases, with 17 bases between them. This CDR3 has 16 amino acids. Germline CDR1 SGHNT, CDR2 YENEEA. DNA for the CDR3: TGTGCCAGCAGCCCCCGACTAACGGGAGACACAGATACGCAGTATTTT. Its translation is CASSPRLTGDTDTQYF.

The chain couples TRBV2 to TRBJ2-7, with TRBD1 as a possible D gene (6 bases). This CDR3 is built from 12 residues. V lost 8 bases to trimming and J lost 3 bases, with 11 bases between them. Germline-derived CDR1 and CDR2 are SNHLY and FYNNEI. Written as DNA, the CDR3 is TGTGCCAGCGTTCAACAGGGCTACGAGCAGTACTTC. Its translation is CASVQQGYEQYF. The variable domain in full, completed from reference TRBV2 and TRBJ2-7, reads EPEVTQTPSHQVTQMGQEVILRCVPISNHLYFYWYRQILGQKVEFLVSFYNNEISEKSEIFDDQFSVERPDGSNFTLKIRSTKLEDSAMYFCASVQQGYEQYFGPGTRLTVT.

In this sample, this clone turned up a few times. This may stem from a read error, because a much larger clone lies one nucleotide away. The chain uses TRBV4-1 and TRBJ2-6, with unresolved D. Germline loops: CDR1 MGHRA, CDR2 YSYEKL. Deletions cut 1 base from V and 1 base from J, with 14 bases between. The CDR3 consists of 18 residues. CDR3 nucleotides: TGCGCCAGCAGCCAAGTTTCAGACCCTTTATCTGGGGCCAACGTCCTGACTTTC. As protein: CASSQVSDPLSGANVLTF.

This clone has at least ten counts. The CDR3: CASSYRTSAELTDTQYF. The CDR3 DNA reads TGTGCCAGCAGCTATCGGACTAGCGCCGAGCTCACAGATACGCAGTATTTT. The V call is TRBV7-2, the J call TRBJ2-3; TRBD2 matches 9 bases. This CDR3 comprises 17 residues. V was clipped by 4 bases and J by 2 bases; unmatched bases: 10. CDR1 is SGHTA, CDR2 FQGNSA, per germline. The variable domain in full, completed from reference TRBV7-2 and TRBJ2-3, reads GAGVSQSPSNKVTEKGKDVELRCDPISGHTALYWYRQSLGQGLEFLIYFQGNSAPDKSGLPSDRFSAERTGGSVSTLTIQRTQQEDSAVYLCASSYRTSAELTDTQYFGPGTRLTVL.

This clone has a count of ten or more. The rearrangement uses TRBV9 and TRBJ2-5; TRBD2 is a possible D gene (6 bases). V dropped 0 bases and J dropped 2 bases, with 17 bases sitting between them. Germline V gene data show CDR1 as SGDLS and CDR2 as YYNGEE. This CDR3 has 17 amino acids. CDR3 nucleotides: TGTGCCAGCAGCGTAGGTAATCACGGGAGTGGGCAAGAGACCCAGTACTTC. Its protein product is CASSVGNHGSGQETQYF.

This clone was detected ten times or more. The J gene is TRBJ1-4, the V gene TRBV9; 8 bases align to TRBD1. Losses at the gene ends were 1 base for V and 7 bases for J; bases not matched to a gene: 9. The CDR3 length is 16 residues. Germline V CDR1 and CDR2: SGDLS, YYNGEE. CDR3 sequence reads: CASSVSGGQGGEKLFF. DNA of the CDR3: TGTGCCAGCAGCGTATCCGGAGGACAGGGAGGTGAAAAACTGTTTTTT.

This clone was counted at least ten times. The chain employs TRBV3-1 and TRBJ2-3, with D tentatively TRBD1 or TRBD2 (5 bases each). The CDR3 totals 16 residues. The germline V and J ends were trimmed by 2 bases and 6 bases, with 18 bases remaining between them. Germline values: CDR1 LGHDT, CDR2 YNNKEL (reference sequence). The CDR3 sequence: CASSQNLGPAADTQYF. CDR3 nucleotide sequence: TGTGCCAGCAGCCAAAACCTGGGACCCGCCGCCGATACGCAGTATTTT.

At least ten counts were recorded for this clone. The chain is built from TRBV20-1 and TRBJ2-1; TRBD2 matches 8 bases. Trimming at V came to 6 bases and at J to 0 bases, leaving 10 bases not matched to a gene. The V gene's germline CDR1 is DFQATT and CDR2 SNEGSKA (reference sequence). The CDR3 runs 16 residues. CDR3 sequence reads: CSAHPLGTSSYNEQFF. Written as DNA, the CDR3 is TGCAGTGCCCATCCCCTCGGGACTAGCTCCTACAATGAGCAGTTCTTC.

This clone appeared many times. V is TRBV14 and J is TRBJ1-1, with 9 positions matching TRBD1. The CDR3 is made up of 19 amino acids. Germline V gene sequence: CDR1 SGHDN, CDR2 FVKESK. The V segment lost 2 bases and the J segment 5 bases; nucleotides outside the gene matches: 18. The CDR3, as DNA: TGTGCCAGCAGCCAACGACTAAGTCCCGGGACAGGGCTGGCTACTGAAGCTTTCTTT. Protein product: CASSQRLSPGTGLATEAFF.

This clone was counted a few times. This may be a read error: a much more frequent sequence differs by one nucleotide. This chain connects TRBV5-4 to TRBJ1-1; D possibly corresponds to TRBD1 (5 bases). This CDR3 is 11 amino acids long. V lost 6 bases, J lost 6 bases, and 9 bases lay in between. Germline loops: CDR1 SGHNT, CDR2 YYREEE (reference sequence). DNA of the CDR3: TGTGCCAGCAACCAGGGACCTGAAGCTTTCTTT. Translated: CASNQGPEAFF.

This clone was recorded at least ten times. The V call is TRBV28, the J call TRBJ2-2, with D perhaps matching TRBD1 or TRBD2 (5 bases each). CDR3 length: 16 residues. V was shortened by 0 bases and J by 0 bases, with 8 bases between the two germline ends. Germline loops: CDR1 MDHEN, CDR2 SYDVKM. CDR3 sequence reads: CASSLWGVSNTGELFF. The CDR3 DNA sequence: TGTGCCAGCAGTTTATGGGGGGTTTCGAACACCGGGGAGCTGTTTTTT.

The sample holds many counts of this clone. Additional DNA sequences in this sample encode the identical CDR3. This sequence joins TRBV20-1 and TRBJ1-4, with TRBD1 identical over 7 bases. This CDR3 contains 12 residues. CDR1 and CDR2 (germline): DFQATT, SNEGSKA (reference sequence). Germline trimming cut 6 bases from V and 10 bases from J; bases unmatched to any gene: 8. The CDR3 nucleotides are TGCAGTGCCGGAACCGCAGGGGGAAAACTGTTTTTT. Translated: CSAGTAGGKLFF.

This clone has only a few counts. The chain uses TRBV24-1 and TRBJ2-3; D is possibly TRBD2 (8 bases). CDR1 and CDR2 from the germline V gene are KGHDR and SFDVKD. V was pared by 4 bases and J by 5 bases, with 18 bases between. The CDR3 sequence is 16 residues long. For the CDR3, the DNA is TGTGCCACCAGTGAACCTCGGGAGGGACAGAAAGATACGCAGTATTTT. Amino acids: CATSEPREGQKDTQYF.

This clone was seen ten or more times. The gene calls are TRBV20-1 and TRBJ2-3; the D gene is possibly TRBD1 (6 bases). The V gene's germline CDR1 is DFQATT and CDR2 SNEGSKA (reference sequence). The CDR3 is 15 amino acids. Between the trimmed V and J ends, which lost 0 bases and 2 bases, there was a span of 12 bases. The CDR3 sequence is CSARDPGQFTDTQYF. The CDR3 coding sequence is TGCAGTGCTAGAGATCCCGGACAGTTCACAGATACGCAGTATTTT.

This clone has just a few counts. The CDR3, as DNA: TGTGCCAGTAGTATAGAGGATAGCGGTTCCTACGAGCAGTACTTC. It encodes CASSIEDSGSYEQYF. The chain combines TRBV19 with TRBJ2-7; the D gene is possibly TRBD2 (6 bases). Trimming left V 0 bases short and J 1 base short, with 10 bases between. Germline V gives CDR1 LNHDA, CDR2 SQIVND (reference sequence). The CDR3 spans 15 residues.

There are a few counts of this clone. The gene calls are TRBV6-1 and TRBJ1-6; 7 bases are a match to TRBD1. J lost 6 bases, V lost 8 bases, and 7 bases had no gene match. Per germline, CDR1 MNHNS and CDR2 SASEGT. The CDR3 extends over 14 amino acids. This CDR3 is CASGRDRFNSPLHF. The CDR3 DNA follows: TGTGCCAGCGGCCGGGACAGATTTAATTCACCCCTCCACTTT.

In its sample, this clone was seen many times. CDR3 in DNA: TGTGCCTGGAGCAGGGGGAATCAAGGCTACGAGCAGTACTTC. Translating gives CAWSRGNQGYEQYF. This chain uses TRBV30 with TRBJ2-7, with 7 bases fitting TRBD1. The CDR3 is 14 amino acids. Germline lookup yields CDR1 GTSNPN and CDR2 SVGIG (reference sequence). The V and J ends lost 3 bases and 3 bases, in that order; junction bases with no gene match: 8.

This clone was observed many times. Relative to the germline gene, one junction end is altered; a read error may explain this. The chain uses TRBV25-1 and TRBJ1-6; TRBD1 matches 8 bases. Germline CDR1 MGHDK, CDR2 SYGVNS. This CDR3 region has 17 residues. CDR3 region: CASRADRASIYSSPLHF. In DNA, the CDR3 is TGTGCCAGCAGGGCGGACAGGGCGAGTATTTATAGTTCACCCCTCCACTTT. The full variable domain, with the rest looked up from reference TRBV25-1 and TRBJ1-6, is EADIYQTPRYLVIGTGKKITLECSQTMGHDKMYWYQQDPGMELHLIHYSYGVNSTEKGDLSSESTVSRIRTEHFPLTLESARPSHTSQYLCASRADRASIYSSPLHFGNGTRLTVT.